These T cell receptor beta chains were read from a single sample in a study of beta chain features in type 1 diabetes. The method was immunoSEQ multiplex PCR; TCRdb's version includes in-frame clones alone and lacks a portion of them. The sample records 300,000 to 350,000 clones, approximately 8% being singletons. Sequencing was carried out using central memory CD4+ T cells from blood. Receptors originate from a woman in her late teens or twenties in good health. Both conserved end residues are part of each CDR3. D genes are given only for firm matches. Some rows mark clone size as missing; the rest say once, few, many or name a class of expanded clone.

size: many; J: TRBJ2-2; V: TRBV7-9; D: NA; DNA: TGTGCCAGCAGCTCGCACAGGAGCACCGGGGAGCTGTTTTTT; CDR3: CASSSHRSTGELFF
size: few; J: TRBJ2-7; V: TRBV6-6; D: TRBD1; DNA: TGTGCCAGCAGCCCCTTCGGGACAGCCTCCTACGAGCAGTACTTC; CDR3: CASSPFGTASYEQYF
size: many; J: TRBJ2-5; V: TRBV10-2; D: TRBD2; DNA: TGCGCCAGCACTCCTAGCGGGATAAAAGAGACCCAGTACTTC; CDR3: CASTPSGIKETQYF
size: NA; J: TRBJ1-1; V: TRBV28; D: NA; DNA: TGTGCCAGCAGTTTAGGAGGCGCAGGGAACACTGAAGCTTTCTTT; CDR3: CASSLGGAGNTEAFF
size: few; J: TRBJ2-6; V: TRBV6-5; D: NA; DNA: TGTGCCAGCAGTCCAGCTGGGGCCAACGTCCTGACTTTC; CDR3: CASSPAGANVLTF
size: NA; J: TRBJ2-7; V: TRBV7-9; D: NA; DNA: TGTGCCAGCAGCTTACAGGGTAGTACCTACGAGCAGTACTTC; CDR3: CASSLQGSTYEQYF
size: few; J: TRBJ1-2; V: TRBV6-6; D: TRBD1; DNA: TGTGCCAGCAGTCAAACGTCCTGGACAGGCATTGGCTACACCTTC; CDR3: CASSQTSWTGIGYTF
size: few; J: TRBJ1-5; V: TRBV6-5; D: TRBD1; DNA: TGTGCCAGCAGTTTGACAGGGGTGAATCAGCCCCAGCATTTT; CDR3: CASSLTGVNQPQHF
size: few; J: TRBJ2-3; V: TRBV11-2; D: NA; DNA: TGTGCCAGCAGCTTAGAATGGGATACGCAGTATTTT; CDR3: CASSLEWDTQYF
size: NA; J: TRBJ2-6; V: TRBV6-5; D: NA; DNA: TGTGCCAGCAGTTACACGGCGTCTGGGGCCAACGTCCTGACTTTC; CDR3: CASSYTASGANVLTF
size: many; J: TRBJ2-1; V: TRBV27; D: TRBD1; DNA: TGTGCCAGCAGCCTAGGGGCCGGGACAGCGTACAATGAGCAGTTCTTC; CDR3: CASSLGAGTAYNEQFF
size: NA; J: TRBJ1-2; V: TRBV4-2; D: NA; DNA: TGTGCCAGCAGCCAAGAGCATCCTAACTATGGCTACACCTTC; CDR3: CASSQEHPNYGYTF
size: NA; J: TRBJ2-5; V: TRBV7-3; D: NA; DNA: TGTGCCAGCAGCTTAAAAGGGATTTCCGAGACCCAGTACTTC; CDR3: CASSLKGISETQYF
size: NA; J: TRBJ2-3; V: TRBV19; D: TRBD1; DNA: TGTGCCAGCTCCGACAGGGGGGACACAGATACGCAGTATTTT; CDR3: CASSDRGDTDTQYF
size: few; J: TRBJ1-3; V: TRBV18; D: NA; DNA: TGTGCCAGCTCACCTCAATCCGGAAACACCATATATTTT; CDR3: CASSPQSGNTIYF
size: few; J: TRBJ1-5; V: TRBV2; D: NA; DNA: TGTGCCAGCAGTGTACAGAGCAGAGGCAATCAGCCCCAGCATTTT; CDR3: CASSVQSRGNQPQHF
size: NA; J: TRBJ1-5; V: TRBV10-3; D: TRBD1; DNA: TGTGCCACCGGGACAGCTTCACGGGGTCAGCCCCAGCATTTT; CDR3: CATGTASRGQPQHF
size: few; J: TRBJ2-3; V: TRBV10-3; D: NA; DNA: TGTGCCATCAGTGAGATAGATACGCAGTATTTT; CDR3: CAISEIDTQYF
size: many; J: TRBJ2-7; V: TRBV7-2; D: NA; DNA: TGTGCCAGCAGCGAGTCCTACGAGCAGTACTTC; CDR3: CASSESYEQYF
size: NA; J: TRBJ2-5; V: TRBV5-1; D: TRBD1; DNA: TGCGCCAGCAGCTCTTCGGGACAGCCCCCAGAGACCCAGTACTTC; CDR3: CASSSSGQPPETQYF
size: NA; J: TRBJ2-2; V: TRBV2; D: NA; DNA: TGTGCCAGCAGTGAATCAGGGGTTGGCACCGGGGAGCTGTTTTTT; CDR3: CASSESGVGTGELFF
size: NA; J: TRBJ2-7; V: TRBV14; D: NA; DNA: TGTGCCAGCAGCCAAGATTACGTGGGCCGGGAGCAGTACTTC; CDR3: CASSQDYVGREQYF
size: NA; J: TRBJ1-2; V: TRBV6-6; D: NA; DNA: TGTGCCAGCGCGGCAGCTCAATCCTATGGCTACACCTTC; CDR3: CASAAAQSYGYTF
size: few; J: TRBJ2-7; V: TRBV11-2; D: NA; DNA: TGTGCCAGCAGCCCTGTTAGCTACGAGCAGTACTTC; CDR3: CASSPVSYEQYF
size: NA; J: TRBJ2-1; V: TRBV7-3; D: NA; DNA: TGTGCCAGCAGCTTAAATAGCCCTGGGGGGTACAATGAGCAGTTCTTC; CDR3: CASSLNSPGGYNEQFF
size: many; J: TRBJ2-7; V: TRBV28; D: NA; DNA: TGTGCCAGCGGAGAATCCTACGAGCAGTACTTC; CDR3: CASGESYEQYF
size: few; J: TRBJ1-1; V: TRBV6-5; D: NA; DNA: TGTGCCAGCAGTTACCATATAACAGGGAACACTGAAGCTTTCTTT; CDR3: CASSYHITGNTEAFF
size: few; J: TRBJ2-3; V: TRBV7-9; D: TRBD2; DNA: TGTGCCAGCAGCTTAACTAGCGTGCCCACAGATACGCAGTATTTT; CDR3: CASSLTSVPTDTQYF
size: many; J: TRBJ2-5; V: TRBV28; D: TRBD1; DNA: TGTGCCAGCAGTTTGAGGGGGCGTGAAGAGACCCAGTACTTC; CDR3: CASSLRGREETQYF
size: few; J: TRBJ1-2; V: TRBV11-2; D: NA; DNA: TGTGCCAGCAGCTCCAGGGGTACAGGAGGCTACACCTTC; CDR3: CASSSRGTGGYTF
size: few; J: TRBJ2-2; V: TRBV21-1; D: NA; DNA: TGTGCCGACAGCCCCTTATTTGCGGGAGGGCCGCGGACCGGGGAGCTGTTTTTT; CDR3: CADSPLFAGGPRTGELFF
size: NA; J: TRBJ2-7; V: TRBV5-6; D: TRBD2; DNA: TGTGCCAGCGTACTAGCGGGCCTCTCCTACGAGCAGTACTTC; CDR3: CASVLAGLSYEQYF
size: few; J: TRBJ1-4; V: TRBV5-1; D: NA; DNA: TGCGCCAGCAGCTTGCTAGGGACATCTGGGGAATTGGGAAAACTGTTTTTT; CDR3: CASSLLGTSGELGKLFF
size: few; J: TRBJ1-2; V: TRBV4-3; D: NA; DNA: TGCGCCAGCAGCCAAGATTTAACCGACCCTAACTATGGCTACACCTTC; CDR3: CASSQDLTDPNYGYTF
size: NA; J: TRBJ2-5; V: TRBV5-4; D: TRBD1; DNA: TGTGCCAGCAGCTTCCGACAGGGGAAAGAGACCCAGTACTTC; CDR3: CASSFRQGKETQYF
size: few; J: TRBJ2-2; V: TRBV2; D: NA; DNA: TGTGCCAGCAGTGCGAAAAGAGACGGGGAGCTGTTTTTT; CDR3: CASSAKRDGELFF
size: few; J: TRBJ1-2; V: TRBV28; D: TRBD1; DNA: TGTGCCATCTTAAGGACAGGGGGAGACTATGGCTACACCTTC; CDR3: CAILRTGGDYGYTF
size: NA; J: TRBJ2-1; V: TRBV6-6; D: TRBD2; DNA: TGTGCCAGCAAGACTAGCGGCTACAATGAGCAGTTCTTC; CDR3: CASKTSGYNEQFF
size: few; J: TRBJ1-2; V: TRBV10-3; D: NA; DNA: TGTGCCATCAGTGGACAGAACTATGGCTACACCTTC; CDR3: CAISGQNYGYTF
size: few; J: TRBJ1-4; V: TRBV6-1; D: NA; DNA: TGTGCCAGCAGTGAATACGGGACAAATGAAAAACTGTTTTTT; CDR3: CASSEYGTNEKLFF
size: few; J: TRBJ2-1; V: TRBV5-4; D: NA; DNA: TGTGCCAGCAGCTTTCCGAACCTTCGGGGGGCTAACAATGAGCAGTTCTTC; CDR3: CASSFPNLRGANNEQFF
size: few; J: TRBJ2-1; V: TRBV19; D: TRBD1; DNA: TGTGCCACGGGACAGGGGGCGGTACACAATGAGCAGTTCTTC; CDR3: CATGQGAVHNEQFF
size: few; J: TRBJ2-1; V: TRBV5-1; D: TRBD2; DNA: TGCGCCAGCAGCCCCTCCTCTGGCGGGAGCTCCTACAATGAGCAGTTCTTC; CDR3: CASSPSSGGSSYNEQFF
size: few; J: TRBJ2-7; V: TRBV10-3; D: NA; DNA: TGTGCCATCAGGAGCGGACAGTCGAACTACGAGCAGTACTTC; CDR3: CAIRSGQSNYEQYF
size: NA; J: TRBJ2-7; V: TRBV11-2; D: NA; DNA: TGTGCCAGCAGCTTCCGGGCCTCCCAGCCCTACGAGCAGTACTTC; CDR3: CASSFRASQPYEQYF
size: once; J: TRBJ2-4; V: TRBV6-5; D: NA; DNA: TGTGCCAGCAGTCAATCCCAGGGCAACATTCAGTACTTC; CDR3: CASSQSQGNIQYF
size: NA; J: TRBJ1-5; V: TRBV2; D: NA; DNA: TGTGCCAGCAGTGGAGGACAGTTCTATCAGCCCCAGCATTTT; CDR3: CASSGGQFYQPQHF
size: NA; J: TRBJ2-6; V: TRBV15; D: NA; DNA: TGTGCCACCAGCAGAGCCTCGGGGGCGCCTGGGGCCAACGTCCTGACTTTC; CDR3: CATSRASGAPGANVLTF
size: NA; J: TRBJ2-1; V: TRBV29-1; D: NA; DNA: TGCAGCGGGAGGGGCCTGGGGATAAAAGGGGGGAGAGGCTATGAGCAGTTCTTC; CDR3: CSGRGLGIKGGRGYEQFF
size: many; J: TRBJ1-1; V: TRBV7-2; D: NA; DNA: TGTGCCAGCAGCTTAAGGCCAGCCAGAGGTGAAGCTTTCTTT; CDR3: CASSLRPARGEAFF